This T cell receptor beta chain was identified during a study of response to subunit inactivated influenza vaccine (dated by TCRdb to the late 2010s). Study-wide context: Deep quantitative profiling of the T cell receptor repertoire was used in the study to follow responses to a trivalent subunit inactivated influenza vaccine.

Results and caveats for the whole study, not just this receptor: The authors proposed that each seasonal influenza vaccination may bring in only a limited number of new T cells.

Library preparation was by RT-PCR. TCRdb names Illumina HiSeq 2500 as the instrument used. TCRdb itself trimmed the public reads at Q25 with fastp, ran MiXCR and retained productive beta chains. Every entry covers one CDR3 protein and lists the most common genes and DNA from its rows. The sample records hundreds of thousands of distinct CDR3 sequences, under 9% of which are singletons. Around 13% of the sample goes to the ten largest clones. Remarks on this clonotype: The antigen it recognizes is unknown. The input lacks base qualities; no much larger clone sits a single base away.

This specimen consisted of PBMCs from blood, obtained less than 25 months after vaccination. This TCR came from a man between 50 and 75 years old who received an inactivated influenza vaccine. Donor details come from another sample of the same person, matched by shared clones.

DNA sequence: TGTGCCAGCAGCCCATGGACAGCCGAAGAGACCCAGTACTTC. It specifies CASSPWTAEETQYF. The rearranged chain carries TRBV5-6 and TRBJ2-5, with a weak D call of TRBD1 (6 bases match). From its cysteine to its phenylalanine, the CDR3 spans 14 amino acids. Only CDR3 DNA is held: 42 bases, read in frame from base 1. The germline V gene specifies SGHDT as CDR1 and YYEEEE as CDR2. V is pared back by 4 bases and J by 3 bases, with 13 bases lying between the germline termini.